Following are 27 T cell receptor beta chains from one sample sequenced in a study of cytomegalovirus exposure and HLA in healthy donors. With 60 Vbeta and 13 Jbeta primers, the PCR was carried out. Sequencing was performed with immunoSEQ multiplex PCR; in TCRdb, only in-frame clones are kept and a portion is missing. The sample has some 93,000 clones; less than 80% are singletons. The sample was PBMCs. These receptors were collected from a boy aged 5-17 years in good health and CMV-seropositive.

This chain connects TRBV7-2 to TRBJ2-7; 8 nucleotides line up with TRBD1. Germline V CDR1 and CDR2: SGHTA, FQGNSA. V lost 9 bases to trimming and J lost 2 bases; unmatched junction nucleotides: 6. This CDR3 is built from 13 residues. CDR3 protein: CARRQGTAYEQYF. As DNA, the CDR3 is TGTGCCAGGAGACAGGGGACCGCCTACGAGCAGTACTTC.

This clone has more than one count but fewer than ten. This CDR3 reads CASSLPLTPGQGAYNEQFF. The DNA for the CDR3 is TGTGCCAGCAGCTTACCTCTTACCCCTGGACAGGGTGCCTACAATGAGCAGTTCTTC. The V gene is TRBV7-2, the J gene TRBJ2-1; TRBD1 matches 8 bases. The CDR3 is 19 residues long. With 2 bases clipped from V and 2 bases from J, the junction kept 14 bases outside the gene matches. Germline CDR1 and CDR2: SGHTA and FQGNSA.

The CDR3 sequence: CASTMDGGQGQKQYF. DNA of the CDR3: TGTGCCAGTACTATGGACGGTGGACAGGGACAAAAGCAGTACTTC. This chain connects TRBV19 to TRBJ2-7; 8 nucleotides align to TRBD1. The J segment lost 8 bases and the V segment lost 7 bases, leaving 16 bases of the junction unmatched. Germline V CDR1 and CDR2: LNHDA, SQIVND (reference sequence). CDR3 length: 15 residues.

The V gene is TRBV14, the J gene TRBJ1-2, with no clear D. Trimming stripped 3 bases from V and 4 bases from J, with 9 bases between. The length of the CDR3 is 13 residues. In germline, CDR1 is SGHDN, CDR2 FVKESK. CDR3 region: CASSQGRFYGYTF. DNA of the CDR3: TGTGCCAGCAGCCAGGGGAGGTTCTATGGCTACACCTTC.

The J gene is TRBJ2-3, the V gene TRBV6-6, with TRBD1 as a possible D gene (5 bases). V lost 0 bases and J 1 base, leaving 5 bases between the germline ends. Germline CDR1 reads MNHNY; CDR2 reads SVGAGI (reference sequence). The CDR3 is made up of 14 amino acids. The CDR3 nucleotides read TGTGCCAGCAGTTACTCCAGGGGCACAGATACGCAGTATTTT. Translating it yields CASSYSRGTDTQYF.

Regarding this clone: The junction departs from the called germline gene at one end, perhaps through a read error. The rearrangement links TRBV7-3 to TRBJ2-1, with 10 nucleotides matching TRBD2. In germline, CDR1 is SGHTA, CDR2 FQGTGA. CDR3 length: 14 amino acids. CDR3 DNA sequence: TGTGCCACATCCCGGGGAAAGGCTAGCGGGAGTCTGATCTTC. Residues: CATSRGKASGSLIF.

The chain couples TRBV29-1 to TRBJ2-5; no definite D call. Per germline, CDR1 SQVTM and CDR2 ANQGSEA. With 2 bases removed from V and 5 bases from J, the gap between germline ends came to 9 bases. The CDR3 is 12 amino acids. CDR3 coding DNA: TGCAGCGTTGAAAACCCTAGGGAGACCCAGTACTTC. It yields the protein CSVENPRETQYF.

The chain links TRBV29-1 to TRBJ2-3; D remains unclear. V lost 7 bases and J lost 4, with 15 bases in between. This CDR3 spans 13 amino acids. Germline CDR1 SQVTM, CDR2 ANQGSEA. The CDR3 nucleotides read TGCAGCGGATCCGGGTCCTGGGCAGATACGCAGTATTTT. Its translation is CSGSGSWADTQYF.

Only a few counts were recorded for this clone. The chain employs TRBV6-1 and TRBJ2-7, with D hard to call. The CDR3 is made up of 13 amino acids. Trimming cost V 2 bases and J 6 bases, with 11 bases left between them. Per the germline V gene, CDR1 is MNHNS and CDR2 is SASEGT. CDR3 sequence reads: CASSEISVREQYF. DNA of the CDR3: TGTGCCAGCAGTGAAATATCAGTTCGCGAGCAGTACTTC.

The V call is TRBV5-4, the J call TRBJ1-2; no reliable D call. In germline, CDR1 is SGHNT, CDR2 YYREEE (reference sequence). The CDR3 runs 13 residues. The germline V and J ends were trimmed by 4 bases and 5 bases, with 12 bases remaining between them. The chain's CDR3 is CASSDPRGYGYTF. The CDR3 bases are TGTGCCAGCAGCGATCCTCGGGGATATGGCTACACCTTC.

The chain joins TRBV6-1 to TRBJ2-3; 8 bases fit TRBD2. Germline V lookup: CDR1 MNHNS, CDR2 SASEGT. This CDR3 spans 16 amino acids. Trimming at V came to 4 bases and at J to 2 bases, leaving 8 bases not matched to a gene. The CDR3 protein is CASSGRKRGFTDTQYF. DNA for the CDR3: TGTGCCAGCAGTGGACGTAAGCGGGGGTTCACAGATACGCAGTATTTT.

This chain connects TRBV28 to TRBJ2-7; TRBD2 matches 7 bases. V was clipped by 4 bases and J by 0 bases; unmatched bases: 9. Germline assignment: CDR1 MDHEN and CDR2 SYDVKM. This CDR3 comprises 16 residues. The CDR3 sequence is CASSSDHGGSSYEQYF. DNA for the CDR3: TGTGCCAGCAGTTCAGATCACGGGGGGAGCTCCTACGAGCAGTACTTC. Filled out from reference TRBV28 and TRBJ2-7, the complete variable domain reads DVKVTQSSRYLVKRTGEKVFLECVQDMDHENMFWYRQDPGLGLRLIYFSYDVKMKEKGDIPEGYSVSREKKERFSLILESASTNQTSMYLCASSSDHGGSSYEQYFGPGTRLTVT.

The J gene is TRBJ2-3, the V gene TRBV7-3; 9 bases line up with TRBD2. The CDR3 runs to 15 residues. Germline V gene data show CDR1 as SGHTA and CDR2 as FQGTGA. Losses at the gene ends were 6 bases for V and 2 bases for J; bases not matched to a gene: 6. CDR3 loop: CASRSTSGSTDTQYF. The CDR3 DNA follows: TGTGCCAGCAGGTCGACTAGCGGTTCCACAGATACGCAGTATTTT.

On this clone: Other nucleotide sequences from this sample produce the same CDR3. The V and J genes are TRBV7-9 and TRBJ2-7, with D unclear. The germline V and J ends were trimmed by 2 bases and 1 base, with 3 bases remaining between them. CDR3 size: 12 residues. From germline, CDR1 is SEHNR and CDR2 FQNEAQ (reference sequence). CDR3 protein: CASSLPSYEQYF. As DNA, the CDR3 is TGTGCCAGCAGCTTACCGTCCTACGAGCAGTACTTC.

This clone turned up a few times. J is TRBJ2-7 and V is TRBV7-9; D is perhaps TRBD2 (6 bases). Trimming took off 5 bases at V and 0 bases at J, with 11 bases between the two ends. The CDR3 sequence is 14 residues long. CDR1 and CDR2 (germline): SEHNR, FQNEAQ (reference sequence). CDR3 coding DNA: TGTGCCAGCAGCCTGTGGGAGGACTCCTACGAGCAGTACTTC. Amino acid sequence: CASSLWEDSYEQYF.

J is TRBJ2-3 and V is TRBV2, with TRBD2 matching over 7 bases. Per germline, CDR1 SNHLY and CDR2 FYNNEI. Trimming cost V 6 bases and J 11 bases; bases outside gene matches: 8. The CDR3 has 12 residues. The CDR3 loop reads CASRRREAWQYF. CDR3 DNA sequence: TGTGCCAGCAGGCGCCGGGAGGCCTGGCAGTATTTT.

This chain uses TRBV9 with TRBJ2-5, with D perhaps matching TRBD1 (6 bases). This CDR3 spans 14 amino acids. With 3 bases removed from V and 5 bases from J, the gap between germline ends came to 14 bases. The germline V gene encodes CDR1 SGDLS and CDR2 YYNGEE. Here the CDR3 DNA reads TGTGCCAGCAGCGGATCAGGGGTATCGGAGACCCAGTACTTC. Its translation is CASSGSGVSETQYF.

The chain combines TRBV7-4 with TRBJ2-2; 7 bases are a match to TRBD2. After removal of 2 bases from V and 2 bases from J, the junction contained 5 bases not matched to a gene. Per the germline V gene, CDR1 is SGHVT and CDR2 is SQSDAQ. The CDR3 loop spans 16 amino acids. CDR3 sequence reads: CASSLCGSYNTGELFF. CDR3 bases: TGTGCCAGCAGCTTATGCGGGAGTTATAACACCGGGGAGCTGTTTTTT.

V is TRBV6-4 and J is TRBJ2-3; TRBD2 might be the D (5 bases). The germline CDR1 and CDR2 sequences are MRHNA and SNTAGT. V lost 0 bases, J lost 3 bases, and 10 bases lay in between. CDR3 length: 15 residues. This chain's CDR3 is CASSDSNRGTDTQYF. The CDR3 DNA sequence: TGTGCCAGCAGTGACTCGAATCGCGGGACAGATACGCAGTATTTT.

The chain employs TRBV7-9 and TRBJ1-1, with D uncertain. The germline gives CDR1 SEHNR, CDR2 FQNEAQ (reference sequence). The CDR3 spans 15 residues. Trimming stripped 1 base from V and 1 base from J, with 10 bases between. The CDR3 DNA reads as TGTGCCAGCAGCTTAGGGGCATTAGGGAACACTGAAGCTTTCTTT. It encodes CASSLGALGNTEAFF. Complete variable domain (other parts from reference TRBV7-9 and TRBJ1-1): DTGVSQNPRHKITKRGQNVTFRCDPISEHNRLYWYRQTLGQGPEFLTYFQNEAQLEKSRLLSDRFSAERPKGSFSTLEIQRTEQGDSAMYLCASSLGALGNTEAFFGQGTRLTVV.

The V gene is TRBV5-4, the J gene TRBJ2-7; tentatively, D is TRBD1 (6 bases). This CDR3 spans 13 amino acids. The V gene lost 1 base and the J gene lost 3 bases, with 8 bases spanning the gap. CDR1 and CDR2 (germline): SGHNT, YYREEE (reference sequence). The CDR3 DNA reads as TGTGCCAGCAGCTTGCCAGGGGACTACGAGCAGTACTTC. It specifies CASSLPGDYEQYF.

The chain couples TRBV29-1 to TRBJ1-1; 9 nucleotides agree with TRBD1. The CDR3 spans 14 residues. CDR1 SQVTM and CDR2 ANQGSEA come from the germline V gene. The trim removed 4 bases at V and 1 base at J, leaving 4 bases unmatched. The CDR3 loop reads CSVVPGQGNTEAFF. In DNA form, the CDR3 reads TGCAGCGTTGTCCCGGGACAGGGGAACACTGAAGCTTTCTTT.

CDR3 in DNA: TGTGCCAGCAGCCCGTTGAGTGGCAATCAGCCCCAGCATTTT. Protein: CASSPLSGNQPQHF. The genes are TRBV6-5 and TRBJ1-5; D is unclear. This CDR3 comprises 14 residues. V lost 6 bases and J 2 bases, leaving 11 bases between the germline ends. CDR1 is MNHEY and CDR2 is SVGAGI in the germline V gene.

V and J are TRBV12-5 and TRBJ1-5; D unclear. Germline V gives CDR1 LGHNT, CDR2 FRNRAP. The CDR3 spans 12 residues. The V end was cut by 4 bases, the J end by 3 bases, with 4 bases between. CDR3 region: CASGSPNQPQHF. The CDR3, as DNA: TGTGCTAGTGGTTCTCCCAATCAGCCCCAGCATTTT.

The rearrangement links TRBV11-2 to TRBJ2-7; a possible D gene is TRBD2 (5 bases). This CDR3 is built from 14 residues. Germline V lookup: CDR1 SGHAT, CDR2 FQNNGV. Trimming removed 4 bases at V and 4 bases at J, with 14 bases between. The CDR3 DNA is TGTGCCAGCAGCTATGGACGGGGTCGATACGAGCAGTACTTC. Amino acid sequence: CASSYGRGRYEQYF.

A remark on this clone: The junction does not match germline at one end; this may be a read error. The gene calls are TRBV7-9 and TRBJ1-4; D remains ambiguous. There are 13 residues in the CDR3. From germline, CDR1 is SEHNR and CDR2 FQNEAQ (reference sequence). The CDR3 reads CSSSFLSSEKLFF. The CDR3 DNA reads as TGTTCCAGCAGCTTCTTGTCTTCCGAAAAACTGTTTTTT.

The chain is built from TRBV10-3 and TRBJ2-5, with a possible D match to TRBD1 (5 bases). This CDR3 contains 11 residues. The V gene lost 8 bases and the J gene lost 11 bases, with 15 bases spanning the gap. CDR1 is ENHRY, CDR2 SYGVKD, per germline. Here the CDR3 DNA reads TGTGCCATCGGCTTTCAGGGTGGACAGTACTTC. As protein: CAIGFQGGQYF.